The present T cell receptor (beta chain) was sequenced within a study of blood T cell repertoires in COVID-19. About the study: PBMCs, B-cell-depleted T cells, or T cells were the source of the cDNA or gDNA that made up the material.

For this clone: The sample holds other DNA sequences that translate to the same CDR3.

J was trimmed by 2 bases and V by 3 bases; bases with no gene match: 1. Germline loops: CDR1 KGHSH, CDR2 LQKENI. CDR3 length: 15 amino acids. Methods used by the authors: Estimation of nucleated cell counts relied on the amplification of reference gene primers. Using immunoSEQ multiplex PCR, the repertoire was profiled, and TCRdb retains in-frame clones only, with some absent. The V and J calls and the clone size are those of that table, but D and trimming were determined from the DNA. The table shows roughly 220,000 clones, with roughly 81% occurring only once. The gene calls are TRBV18 and TRBJ2-1, with 10 bases identical to TRBD1. Sequenced: peripheral blood. The clonotype comes from a man between 50 and 59 years old who had recovered from COVID-19. The CDR3, as DNA: TGTGCCAGCTCACCGGGGACAGGGGCCTACAATGAGCAGTTCTTC. Residues: CASSPGTGAYNEQFF.